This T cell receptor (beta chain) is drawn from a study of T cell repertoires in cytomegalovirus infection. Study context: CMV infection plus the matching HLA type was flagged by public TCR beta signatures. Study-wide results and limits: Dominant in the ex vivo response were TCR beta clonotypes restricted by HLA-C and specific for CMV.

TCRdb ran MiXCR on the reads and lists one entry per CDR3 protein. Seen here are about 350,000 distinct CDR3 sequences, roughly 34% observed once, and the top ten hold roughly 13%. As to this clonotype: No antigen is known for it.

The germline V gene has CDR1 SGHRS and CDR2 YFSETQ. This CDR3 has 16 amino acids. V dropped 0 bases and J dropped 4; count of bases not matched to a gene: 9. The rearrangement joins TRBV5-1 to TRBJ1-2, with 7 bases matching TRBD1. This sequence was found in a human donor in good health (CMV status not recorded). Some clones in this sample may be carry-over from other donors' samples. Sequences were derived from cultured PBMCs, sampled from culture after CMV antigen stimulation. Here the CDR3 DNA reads TGCGCCAGCAGCTTGGCCGGAACAGGGGATCCCTATGGCTACACCTTC. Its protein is CASSLAGTGDPYGYTF.